These T cell receptor beta chains were read from a single sample in a study of T-cell reconstitution after alpha-beta-depleted transplantation in children. MiXCR, run by TCRdb on the PCR reads, gives a single entry per CDR3 protein. The profile shows approximately 510,000 distinct CDR3 sequences, approximately 20% of them singletons. This sample comprised PBMCs from the stem cell graft donor, obtained from the stem cell graft. The receptors originated from a human donor who donated a stem cell graft to a child with acute lymphoblastic leukemia. Each CDR3 is given with its conserved first and last residue. D genes are given only for firm matches. Rows may omit the clone size; those that give it use once, few, many or a size class.

D gene: -; V gene: TRBV7-2; clone size: many; J gene: TRBJ2-5; CDR3 DNA: TGTGCCAGCAGCTTAAAACTGGGGTGGGAGACCCAGTACTTC; CDR3 protein: CASSLKLGWETQYF
D gene: -; V gene: TRBV5-5; clone size: few; J gene: TRBJ2-1; CDR3 DNA: TGTGCCAGCAGCCCCCAATCACAGGGATACTCCTACAATGAGCAGTTCTTC; CDR3 protein: CASSPQSQGYSYNEQFF
D gene: TRBD2; V gene: TRBV5-1; clone size: -; J gene: TRBJ2-7; CDR3 DNA: TGCGCCAGCAGCTTGGCCTCGAAGACTAGCGGGAAAAGTAGTGTATCCTACGAGCAGTACTTC; CDR3 protein: CASSLASKTSGKSSVSYEQYF
D gene: -; V gene: TRBV9; clone size: -; J gene: TRBJ1-3; CDR3 DNA: TGTGCCAGCAGCCAACAGGGAAACACCATATATTTT; CDR3 protein: CASSQQGNTIYF
D gene: TRBD2; V gene: TRBV20-1; clone size: many; J gene: TRBJ2-1; CDR3 DNA: TGCAGTGCTAGAGTAACTAGCGGGATCTCCTACAATGAGCAGTTCTTC; CDR3 protein: CSARVTSGISYNEQFF
D gene: -; V gene: TRBV21-1; clone size: few; J gene: TRBJ1-4; CDR3 DNA: TGTGCCAGCAGCAAAGGAGGACACGGGGACGAAAAACTGTTTTTT; CDR3 protein: CASSKGGHGDEKLFF
D gene: -; V gene: TRBV27; clone size: -; J gene: TRBJ2-7; CDR3 DNA: TGTGCCAGCGCCCGCAGGGGGGGGACCTACGAGCAGTACTTC; CDR3 protein: CASARRGGTYEQYF
D gene: -; V gene: TRBV16; clone size: few; J gene: TRBJ1-5; CDR3 DNA: TGTGCCAGCAGCCATCTCGCGGGGCAGCCCCAGCATTTT; CDR3 protein: CASSHLAGQPQHF
D gene: -; V gene: TRBV27; clone size: many; J gene: TRBJ1-5; CDR3 DNA: TGTGCCAGCAGTTTGTCTAGCAATCAGCCCCAGCATTTT; CDR3 protein: CASSLSSNQPQHF
D gene: -; V gene: TRBV18; clone size: few; J gene: TRBJ1-1; CDR3 DNA: TGTGCCAGCTCACCATTAGGGGCCACTGAAGCTTTCTTT; CDR3 protein: CASSPLGATEAFF
D gene: -; V gene: TRBV12-3/TRBV12-4; clone size: -; J gene: TRBJ1-1; CDR3 DNA: TGTGCCAGCAGTTTAACGGGGGGCGCTTGGACTGAAGCTTTCTTT; CDR3 protein: CASSLTGGAWTEAFF
D gene: -; V gene: TRBV7-2; clone size: few; J gene: TRBJ2-7; CDR3 DNA: TGTGCCAGCAACACGGTGCGCTCCTACGAGCAGTACTTC; CDR3 protein: CASNTVRSYEQYF
D gene: -; V gene: TRBV5-1; clone size: -; J gene: TRBJ2-5; CDR3 DNA: TGCGCCAGCAGCTTGGTTGCGGGTGAAGAGACCCAGTACTTC; CDR3 protein: CASSLVAGEETQYF
D gene: -; V gene: TRBV12-3/TRBV12-4; clone size: few; J gene: TRBJ2-5; CDR3 DNA: TGTGCCAGCAGTTCCTCGGGGACCCAGTACTTC; CDR3 protein: CASSSSGTQYF
D gene: -; V gene: TRBV12-3/TRBV12-4; clone size: few; J gene: TRBJ1-5; CDR3 DNA: TGTGCCAGCACCGGGATGAGTTATCAGCCCCAGCATTTT; CDR3 protein: CASTGMSYQPQHF
D gene: -; V gene: TRBV10-3; clone size: -; J gene: TRBJ1-2; CDR3 DNA: TGTGCCATCAGAGGGTCGCGGAGCTATGGCTACACCTTC; CDR3 protein: CAIRGSRSYGYTF
D gene: TRBD2; V gene: TRBV7-9; clone size: few; J gene: TRBJ2-3; CDR3 DNA: TGTGCCAGCAGCGCCGGGCTAGCGGGAAGCACAGATACGCAGTATTTT; CDR3 protein: CASSAGLAGSTDTQYF
D gene: -; V gene: TRBV5-6; clone size: few; J gene: TRBJ1-2; CDR3 DNA: TGTGCCAGCAGCTACTTTGGGGGCGGCTACACCTTC; CDR3 protein: CASSYFGGGYTF
D gene: -; V gene: TRBV5-1; clone size: few; J gene: TRBJ1-4; CDR3 DNA: TGCGCCAGCAGAGGTCCGGGCTTCACGGAAAAACTGTTTTTT; CDR3 protein: CASRGPGFTEKLFF
D gene: -; V gene: TRBV7-8; clone size: -; J gene: TRBJ1-2; CDR3 DNA: TGTGCCAGCAGCCCCAGGGGTTGGGGCTACACCTTC; CDR3 protein: CASSPRGWGYTF
D gene: TRBD1; V gene: TRBV3-1; clone size: few; J gene: TRBJ2-2; CDR3 DNA: TGTGCCAGCAGTCAAGGGGGCGCGAGGGCCGGGGAGCTGTTTTTT; CDR3 protein: CASSQGGARAGELFF
D gene: TRBD2; V gene: TRBV12-3/TRBV12-4; clone size: once; J gene: TRBJ2-2; CDR3 DNA: TGTGCCGGGAAGGGACTAGCGGGAGTGGGCGGGGAGCTGTTTTTT; CDR3 protein: CAGKGLAGVGGELFF
D gene: -; V gene: TRBV5-1; clone size: few; J gene: TRBJ2-6; CDR3 DNA: TGCGCCAGCAGCTTGTGGTCGCAGGGCCAGTCTGGGGCCAACGTCCTGACTTTC; CDR3 protein: CASSLWSQGQSGANVLTF
D gene: -; V gene: TRBV20-1; clone size: few; J gene: TRBJ2-3; CDR3 DNA: TGCAGTGCTAGAGGTCCCGGCTCGGCCCCTAGTACAGATACGCAGTATTTT; CDR3 protein: CSARGPGSAPSTDTQYF
D gene: -; V gene: TRBV7-8; clone size: -; J gene: TRBJ1-1; CDR3 DNA: TGTGCCAGCAGCTTAGTCGTGGTCGCTGGGATGGAGGGGAACACTGAAGCTTTCTTT; CDR3 protein: CASSLVVVAGMEGNTEAFF
D gene: -; V gene: TRBV29-1; clone size: few; J gene: TRBJ2-7; CDR3 DNA: TGCAGCGTATATTCGTCTAACGGGCCTGAGGAGCAGTACTTC; CDR3 protein: CSVYSSNGPEEQYF
D gene: -; V gene: TRBV18; clone size: -; J gene: TRBJ2-7; CDR3 DNA: TGTGCCAGCTCACCACCCCAACCTCTGGGCGAGCAGTACTTC; CDR3 protein: CASSPPQPLGEQYF
D gene: -; V gene: TRBV4-2; clone size: few; J gene: TRBJ2-1; CDR3 DNA: TGTGCCAGCAGCCAAGTGGGGTTCGGACAACCGGCTGCTGGCTACAATGAGCAGTTCTTC; CDR3 protein: CASSQVGFGQPAAGYNEQFF
D gene: TRBD2; V gene: TRBV20-1; clone size: -; J gene: TRBJ2-3; CDR3 DNA: TGCAGTGCTATGCTCGGGGCAAAGCGGGAGGAGGCGGAGCACGTGGGGCCAGATACGCAGTATTTT; CDR3 protein: CSAMLGAKREEAEHVGPDTQYF
D gene: TRBD1; V gene: TRBV24-1; clone size: -; J gene: TRBJ2-1; CDR3 DNA: TGTGCCACCAGTGATTGGGGACAGGGTAATGAGCAGTTCTTC; CDR3 protein: CATSDWGQGNEQFF
D gene: -; V gene: TRBV5-1; clone size: few; J gene: TRBJ1-1; CDR3 DNA: TGCGCCAGCTCCCCGGGGGCGGTCACTGAAGCTTTCTTT; CDR3 protein: CASSPGAVTEAFF